Here is one TCR beta chain with its context. Its antigen is still unknown. This CDR3 region has 14 residues. The germline gives CDR1 SEHNR, CDR2 FQNEAQ (reference sequence). V shed 3 bases and J shed 1 base, with 10 bases lying between them. Baseline was the first blood sampling point, followed by cycle 4 day 1 and cycle 7 day 1. Data came from immunoSEQ multiplex PCR; TCRdb stores just in-frame clones and leaves some out. The sample carries some 40,000 clones, about nine tenths recorded once. The data originate from a study of OX40 agonist ivuxolimab in advanced cancers. Findings and caveats of the study: In the expanded peripheral T cells, antigen specificity was never determined. Expanded clones belonging to CD8+ T cells outnumbered, on average, those of CD4+. At doses 0.1 to 3.0 mg/kg, CD4+ and CD8+ clones expanded.

The chain employs TRBV7-9 and TRBJ2-7; D remains ambiguous. The sequence derives from an adult with an advanced solid tumor such as melanoma, head and neck, liver or kidney cancer. The sequenced sample was CD4+ or CD8+ T cells sorted from blood, obtained in a trial of the OX40 agonist ivuxolimab. The CDR3: CASSLSWESYEQYF. The CDR3 DNA follows: TGTGCCAGCAGCTTGAGTTGGGAATCCTACGAGCAGTACTTC.